This T cell receptor (beta chain) was identified during a study of cytomegalovirus exposure and HLA in healthy donors. Primers for the PCR totalled 60 Vbeta and 13 Jbeta. Here immunoSEQ multiplex PCR was the method, and the copy in TCRdb shows in-frame clones only, minus some. The sample has some 190,000 clones; around 75% are singletons. Germline V CDR1 and CDR2: MNHEY, SMNVEV (reference sequence). The CDR3 is made up of 15 amino acids. V gave up 2 bases and J gave up 1 base, with 12 bases separating them. This chain joins TRBV27 and TRBJ2-7; D might be TRBD1 (5 bases). The TCR comes from a young woman in good health and CMV-seropositive. The sequenced sample was PBMCs. The CDR3 DNA reads as TGTGCCAGCAGTTTAAGTGGGGCCCTATCCTACGAGCAGTACTTC. Translated, it gives CASSLSGALSYEQYF.